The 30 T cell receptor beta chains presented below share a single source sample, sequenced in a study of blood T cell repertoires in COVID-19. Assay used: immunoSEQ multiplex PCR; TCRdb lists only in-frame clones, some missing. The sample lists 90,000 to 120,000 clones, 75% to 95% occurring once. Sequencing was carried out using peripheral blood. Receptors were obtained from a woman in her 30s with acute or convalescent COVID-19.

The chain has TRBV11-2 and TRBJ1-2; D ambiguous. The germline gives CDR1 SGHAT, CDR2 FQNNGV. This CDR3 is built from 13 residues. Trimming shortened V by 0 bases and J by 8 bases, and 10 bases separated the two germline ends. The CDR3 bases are TGTGCCAGCAGCTTAGAGGTTCCGGGAGGCTACACCTTC. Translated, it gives CASSLEVPGGYTF.

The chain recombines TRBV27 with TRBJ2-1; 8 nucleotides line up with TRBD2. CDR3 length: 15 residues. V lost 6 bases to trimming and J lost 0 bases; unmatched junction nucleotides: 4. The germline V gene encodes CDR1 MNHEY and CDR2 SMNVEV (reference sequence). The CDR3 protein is CASSPGTSSYNEQFF. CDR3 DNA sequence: TGTGCCAGCAGCCCCGGGACTAGCTCCTACAATGAGCAGTTCTTC.

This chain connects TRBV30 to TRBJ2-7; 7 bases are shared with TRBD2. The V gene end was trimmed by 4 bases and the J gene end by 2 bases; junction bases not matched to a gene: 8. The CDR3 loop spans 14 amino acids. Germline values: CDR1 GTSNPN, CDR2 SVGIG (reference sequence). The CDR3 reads CAWTQMGGPYEQYF. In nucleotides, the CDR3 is TGTGCCTGGACCCAGATGGGAGGGCCCTACGAGCAGTACTTC.

The CDR3, as DNA: TGTGCCTGGAGTCTGGGGGGGGGAGGGGCCAATGAGCAGTTCTTC. Translation: CAWSLGGGGANEQFF. The V and J genes are TRBV30 and TRBJ2-1, with 7 positions matching TRBD2. The CDR3 contains 15 residues. The germline gives CDR1 GTSNPN, CDR2 SVGIG (reference sequence). V lost 2 bases to trimming and J lost 6 bases; unmatched junction nucleotides: 10.

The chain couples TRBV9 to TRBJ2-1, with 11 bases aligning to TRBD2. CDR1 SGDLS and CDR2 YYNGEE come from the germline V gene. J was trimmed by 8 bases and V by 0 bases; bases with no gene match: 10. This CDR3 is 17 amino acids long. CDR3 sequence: CASSVGLAGLGVYEQFF. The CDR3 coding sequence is TGTGCCAGCAGCGTAGGACTAGCGGGACTCGGCGTATATGAGCAGTTCTTC. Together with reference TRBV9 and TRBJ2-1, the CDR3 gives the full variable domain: DSGVTQTPKHLITATGQRVTLRCSPRSGDLSVYWYQQSLDQGLQFLIQYYNGEERAKGNILERFSAQQFPDLHSELNLSSLELGDSALYFCASSVGLAGLGVYEQFFGPGTRLTVL.

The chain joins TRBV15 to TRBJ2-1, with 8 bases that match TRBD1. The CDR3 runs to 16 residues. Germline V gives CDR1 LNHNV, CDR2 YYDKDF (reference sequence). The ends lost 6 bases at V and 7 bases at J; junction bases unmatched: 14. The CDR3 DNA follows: TGTGCCACCAGAGGTGCTCAGGGGGCGCCTTGGAATGAGCAGTTCTTC. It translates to CATRGAQGAPWNEQFF.

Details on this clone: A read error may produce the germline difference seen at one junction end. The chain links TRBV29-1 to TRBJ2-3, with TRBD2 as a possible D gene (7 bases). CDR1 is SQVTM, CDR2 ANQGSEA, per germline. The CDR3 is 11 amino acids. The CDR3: CSVDLMVGGVF. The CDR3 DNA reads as TGCAGCGTTGATTTGATGGTAGGGGGGGTTTTT.

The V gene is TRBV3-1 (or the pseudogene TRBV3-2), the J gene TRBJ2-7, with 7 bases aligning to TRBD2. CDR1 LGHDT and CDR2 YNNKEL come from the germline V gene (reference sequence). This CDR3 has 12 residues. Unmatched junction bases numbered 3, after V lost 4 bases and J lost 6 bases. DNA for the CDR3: TGTGCCAGCAGCCGGACTAGAGGCGAGCAGTACTTC. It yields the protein CASSRTRGEQYF.

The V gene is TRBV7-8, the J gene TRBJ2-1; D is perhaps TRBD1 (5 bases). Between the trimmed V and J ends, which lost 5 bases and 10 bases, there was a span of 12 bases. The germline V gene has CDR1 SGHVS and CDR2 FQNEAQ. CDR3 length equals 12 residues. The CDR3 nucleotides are TGTGCCAGCAGCCGTCAAAGACAGGAGCAGTTCTTC. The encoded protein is CASSRQRQEQFF.

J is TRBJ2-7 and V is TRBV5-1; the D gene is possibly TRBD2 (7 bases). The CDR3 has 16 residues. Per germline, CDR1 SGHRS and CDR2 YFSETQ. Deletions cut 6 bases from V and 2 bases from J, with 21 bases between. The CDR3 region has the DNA TGCGCCAGCACCTATGCCCGTGGGGGGGCAACCTACGAGCAGTACTTC. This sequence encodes CASTYARGGATYEQYF.

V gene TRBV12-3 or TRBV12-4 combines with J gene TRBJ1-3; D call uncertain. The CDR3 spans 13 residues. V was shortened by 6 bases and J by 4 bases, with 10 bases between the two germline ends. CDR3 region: CASRLAAGNTIYF. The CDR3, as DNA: TGTGCCAGCAGGCTCGCCGCGGGAAACACCATATATTTT.

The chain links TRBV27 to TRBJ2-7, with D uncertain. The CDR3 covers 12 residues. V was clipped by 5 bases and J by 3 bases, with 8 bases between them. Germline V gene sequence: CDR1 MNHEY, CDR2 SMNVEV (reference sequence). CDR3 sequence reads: CASSPNFYEQYF. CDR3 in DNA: TGTGCCAGCAGTCCCAATTTCTACGAGCAGTACTTC.

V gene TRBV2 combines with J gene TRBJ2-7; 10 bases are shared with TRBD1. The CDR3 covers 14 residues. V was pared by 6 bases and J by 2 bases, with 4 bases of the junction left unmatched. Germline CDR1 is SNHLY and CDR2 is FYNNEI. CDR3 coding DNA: TGTGCCAGCAGATACGGACAGGGGGCCTACGAGCAGTACTTC. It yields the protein CASRYGQGAYEQYF.

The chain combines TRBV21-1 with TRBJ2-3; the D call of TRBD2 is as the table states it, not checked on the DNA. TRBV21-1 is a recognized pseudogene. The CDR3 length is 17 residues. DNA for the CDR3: TGTGCCAGCAGCTCCCGACCCCCCCGCGGGGGCACAGATACGCAGTATTTT. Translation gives CASSSRPPRGGTDTQYF.

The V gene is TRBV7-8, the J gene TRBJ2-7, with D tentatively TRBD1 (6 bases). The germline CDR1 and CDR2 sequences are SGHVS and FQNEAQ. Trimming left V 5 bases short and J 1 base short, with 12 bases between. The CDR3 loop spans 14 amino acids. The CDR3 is CASSASGTSYEQYF. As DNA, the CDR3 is TGTGCCAGCAGCGCTAGTGGGACATCCTACGAGCAGTACTTC.

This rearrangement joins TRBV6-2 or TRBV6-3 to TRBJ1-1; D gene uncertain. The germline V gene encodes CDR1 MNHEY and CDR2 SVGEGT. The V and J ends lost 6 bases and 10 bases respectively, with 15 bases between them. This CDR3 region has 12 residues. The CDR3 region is CASSELGPGAFF. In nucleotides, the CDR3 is TGTGCCAGCAGCGAACTAGGTCCTGGAGCTTTCTTT.

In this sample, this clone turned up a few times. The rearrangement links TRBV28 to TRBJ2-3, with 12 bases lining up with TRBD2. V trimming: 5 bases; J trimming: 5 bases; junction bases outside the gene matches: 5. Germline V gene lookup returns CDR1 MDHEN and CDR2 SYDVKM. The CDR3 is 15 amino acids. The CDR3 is CASSPSSGREDTQYF. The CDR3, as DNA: TGTGCCAGCAGTCCGTCTAGCGGGAGGGAAGATACGCAGTATTTT.

CDR3 nucleotide sequence: TGTGCCAGCAGCCAAGATTGGCTAGCGGTATACAATGAGCAGTTCTTC. It translates to CASSQDWLAVYNEQFF. The rearrangement links TRBV14 to TRBJ2-1, with 7 bases fitting TRBD2. V trimming: 0 bases; J trimming: 4 bases; junction bases outside the gene matches: 6. This CDR3 has 16 amino acids. The germline V gene has CDR1 SGHDN and CDR2 FVKESK.

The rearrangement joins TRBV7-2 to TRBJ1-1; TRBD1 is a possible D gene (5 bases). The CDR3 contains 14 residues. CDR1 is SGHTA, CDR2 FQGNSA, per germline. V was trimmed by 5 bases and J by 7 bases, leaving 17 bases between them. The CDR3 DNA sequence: TGTGCCAGCAGCCCTGCGGACACGGCGAGTGAAGCTTTCTTT. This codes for CASSPADTASEAFF.

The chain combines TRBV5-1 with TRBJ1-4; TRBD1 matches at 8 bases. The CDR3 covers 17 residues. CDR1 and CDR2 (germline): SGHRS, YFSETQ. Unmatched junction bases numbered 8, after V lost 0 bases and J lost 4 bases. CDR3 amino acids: CASSLGGGTGVNEKLFF. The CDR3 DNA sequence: TGCGCCAGCAGCTTGGGGGGCGGGACAGGAGTTAATGAAAAACTGTTTTTT.

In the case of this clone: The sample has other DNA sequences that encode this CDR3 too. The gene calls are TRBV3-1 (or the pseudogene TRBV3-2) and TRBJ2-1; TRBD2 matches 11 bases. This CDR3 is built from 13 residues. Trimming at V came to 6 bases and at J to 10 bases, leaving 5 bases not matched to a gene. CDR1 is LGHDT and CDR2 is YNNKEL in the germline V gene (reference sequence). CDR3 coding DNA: TGTGCCAGCAGTTTAGCGGGGGGGAGAGAGCAGTTCTTC. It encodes CASSLAGGREQFF.

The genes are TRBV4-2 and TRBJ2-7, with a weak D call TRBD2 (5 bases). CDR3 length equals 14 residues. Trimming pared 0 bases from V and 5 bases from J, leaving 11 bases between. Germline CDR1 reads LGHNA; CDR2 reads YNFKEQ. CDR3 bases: TGTGCCAGCAGCCAAGAACGGGGTTGGAACGAGCAGTACTTC. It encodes CASSQERGWNEQYF.

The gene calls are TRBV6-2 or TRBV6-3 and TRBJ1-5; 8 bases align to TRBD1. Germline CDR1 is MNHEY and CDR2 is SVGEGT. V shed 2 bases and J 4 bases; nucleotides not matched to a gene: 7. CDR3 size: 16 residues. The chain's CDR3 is CASSYATGELNQPQHF. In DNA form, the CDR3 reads TGTGCCAGCAGTTACGCGACAGGGGAATTGAATCAGCCCCAGCATTTT.

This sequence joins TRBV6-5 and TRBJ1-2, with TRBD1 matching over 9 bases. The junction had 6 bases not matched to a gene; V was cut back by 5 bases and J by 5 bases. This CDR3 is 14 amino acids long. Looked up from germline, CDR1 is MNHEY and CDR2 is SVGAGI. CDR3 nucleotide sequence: TGTGCCAGCAGTCCGGGACAGGGCGGTTATGGCTACACCTTC. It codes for CASSPGQGGYGYTF.

CDR3 in amino acids: CASSQVAGSSTDTQYF. The CDR3 DNA is TGTGCCAGCAGCCAAGTAGCGGGATCCTCCACAGATACGCAGTATTTT. The chain uses TRBV3-1 (or the pseudogene TRBV3-2) and TRBJ2-3; TRBD2 matches at 8 bases. There are 16 residues in the CDR3. V dropped 1 base and J dropped 2; count of bases not matched to a gene: 5. The germline gives CDR1 LGHDT, CDR2 YNNKEL (reference sequence).

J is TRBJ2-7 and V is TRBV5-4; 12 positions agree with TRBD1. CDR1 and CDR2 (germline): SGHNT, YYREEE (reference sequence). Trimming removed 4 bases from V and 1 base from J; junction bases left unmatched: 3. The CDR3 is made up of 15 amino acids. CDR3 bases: TGTGCCAGCAGCCAGGGACAGGGGGCATCCTACGAGCAGTACTTC. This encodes CASSQGQGASYEQYF.

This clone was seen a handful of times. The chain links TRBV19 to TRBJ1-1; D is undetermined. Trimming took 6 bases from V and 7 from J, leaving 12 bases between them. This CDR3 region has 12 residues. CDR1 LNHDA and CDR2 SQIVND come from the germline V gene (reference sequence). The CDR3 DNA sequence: TGTGCCAGTAGGAGCGGCATAGATGAAGCTTTCTTT. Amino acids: CASRSGIDEAFF.

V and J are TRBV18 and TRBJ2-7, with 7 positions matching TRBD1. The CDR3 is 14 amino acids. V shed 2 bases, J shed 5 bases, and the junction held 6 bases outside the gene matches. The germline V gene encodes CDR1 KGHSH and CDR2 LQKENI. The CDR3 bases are TGTGCCAGCTCACCATTCGACAGGGTCCACGAGCAGTACTTC. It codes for CASSPFDRVHEQYF.

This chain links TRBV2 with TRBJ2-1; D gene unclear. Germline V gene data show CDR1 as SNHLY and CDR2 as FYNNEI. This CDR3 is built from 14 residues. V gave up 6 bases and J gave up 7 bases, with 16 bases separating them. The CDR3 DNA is TGTGCCAGCAGAGTTCGGTGGAGAAGTAATGAGCAGTTCTTC. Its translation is CASRVRWRSNEQFF.

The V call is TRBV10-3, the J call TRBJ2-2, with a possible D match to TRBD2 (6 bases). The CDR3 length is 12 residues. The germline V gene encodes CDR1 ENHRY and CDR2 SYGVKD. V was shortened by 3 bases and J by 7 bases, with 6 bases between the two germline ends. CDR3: CAISDSGGELFF. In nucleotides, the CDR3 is TGTGCCATCAGTGATAGCGGCGGGGAGCTGTTTTTT.